This is a list of T cell receptor beta chains from one sample in a study of cytomegalovirus exposure and HLA in healthy donors. Sequencing used immunoSEQ multiplex PCR; TCRdb keeps in-frame clones, though not all of them. The sample holds about 82,000 clones, around 77% seen once. The sequenced material came from PBMCs. The receptor set was obtained from a middle-aged man in good health and CMV-seronegative. CDR3s include the opening cysteine and the closing phenylalanine or tryptophan. Each record gives: J gene, D gene, V gene, clone size, CDR3 protein, CDR3 DNA. The D gene is left open where the match is weak. Clone size is stated in some rows and not others, as once, few, many or a class when expanded.

J gene: TRBJ1-6; D gene: -; V gene: TRBV7-2; clone size: -; CDR3 protein: CASSSDRSGNSPLHF; CDR3 DNA: TGTGCCAGCAGCTCCGACAGGTCGGGGAATTCACCCCTCCACTTT
J gene: TRBJ2-2; D gene: -; V gene: TRBV6-1; clone size: -; CDR3 protein: CASSEALTGLLPNTGELFF; CDR3 DNA: TGTGCCAGCAGTGAGGCCCTAACAGGGCTGCTACCTAACACCGGGGAGCTGTTTTTT
J gene: TRBJ1-1; D gene: -; V gene: TRBV25-1; clone size: -; CDR3 protein: CASSESGGGEGAEAFF; CDR3 DNA: TGTGCCAGCAGTGAATCCGGGGGAGGGGAGGGCGCTGAAGCTTTCTTT
J gene: TRBJ2-7; D gene: -; V gene: TRBV25-1; clone size: few; CDR3 protein: CASSDPGGSYEQYF; CDR3 DNA: TGTGCCAGCAGTGACCCCGGCGGATCCTACGAGCAGTACTTC
J gene: TRBJ2-5; D gene: -; V gene: TRBV9; clone size: -; CDR3 protein: CASSGTVSLETQYF; CDR3 DNA: TGTGCCAGCAGCGGGACAGTATCGTTGGAGACCCAGTACTTC
J gene: TRBJ1-4; D gene: -; V gene: TRBV28; clone size: few; CDR3 protein: CASSLYPSGRATNEKLFF; CDR3 DNA: TGTGCCAGCAGTTTATATCCCTCAGGCAGGGCAACTAATGAAAAACTGTTTTTT
J gene: TRBJ1-1; D gene: -; V gene: TRBV7-2; clone size: -; CDR3 protein: CASSKATGSNTEAFF; CDR3 DNA: TGTGCCAGCAGCAAAGCGACGGGTTCGAACACTGAAGCTTTCTTT
J gene: TRBJ1-6; D gene: TRBD1; V gene: TRBV27; clone size: -; CDR3 protein: CASSFKAGTAYNSPLHF; CDR3 DNA: TGTGCCAGCAGTTTTAAGGCAGGGACAGCCTATAATTCACCCCTCCACTTT
J gene: TRBJ1-1; D gene: -; V gene: TRBV6-5; clone size: once; CDR3 protein: CASSYSLGHTGEAFF; CDR3 DNA: TGTGCCAGCAGTTACTCTCTCGGACACACGGGTGAAGCTTTCTTT
J gene: TRBJ2-2; D gene: -; V gene: TRBV2; clone size: -; CDR3 protein: CASRTGWGTGELFF; CDR3 DNA: TGTGCCAGCAGAACAGGGTGGGGCACCGGGGAGCTGTTTTTT
J gene: TRBJ1-4; D gene: -; V gene: TRBV7-9; clone size: -; CDR3 protein: CASSPGQLVATNEKLFF; CDR3 DNA: TGTGCCAGCAGCCCTGGACAGTTAGTTGCAACTAATGAAAAACTGTTTTTT
J gene: TRBJ1-5; D gene: -; V gene: TRBV19; clone size: -; CDR3 protein: CASSLSGGGNQPQHF; CDR3 DNA: TGTGCCAGTTCCCTGAGCGGGGGCGGCAATCAGCCCCAGCATTTT
J gene: TRBJ2-3; D gene: -; V gene: TRBV5-1; clone size: -; CDR3 protein: CASSSLGGGDTQYF; CDR3 DNA: TGCGCCAGCAGCTCCCTAGGGGGGGGAGATACGCAGTATTTT
J gene: TRBJ1-2; D gene: -; V gene: TRBV4-1; clone size: -; CDR3 protein: CASSQETEYGYTF; CDR3 DNA: TGCGCCAGCAGCCAAGAGACAGAATATGGCTACACCTTC
J gene: TRBJ1-3; D gene: -; V gene: TRBV2; clone size: -; CDR3 protein: CASTMGLRGNTIYF; CDR3 DNA: TGTGCCAGCACGATGGGACTAAGGGGAAACACCATATATTTT
J gene: TRBJ2-1; D gene: TRBD1; V gene: TRBV7-9; clone size: -; CDR3 protein: CASSTRGTGGYNEQFF; CDR3 DNA: TGTGCCAGCAGCACAAGAGGGACAGGAGGGTACAATGAGCAGTTCTTC
J gene: TRBJ1-2; D gene: -; V gene: TRBV7-6; clone size: -; CDR3 protein: CASSSSGDNYGYTF; CDR3 DNA: TGTGCCAGCAGCTCCTCGGGGGACAACTATGGCTACACCTTC
J gene: TRBJ2-1; D gene: -; V gene: TRBV7-9; clone size: -; CDR3 protein: CASSFTGTIKQQFF; CDR3 DNA: TGTGCCAGCAGCTTTACAGGGACTATAAAGCAGCAGTTCTTC
J gene: TRBJ1-4; D gene: TRBD1; V gene: TRBV9; clone size: -; CDR3 protein: CASSSRDREKLFF; CDR3 DNA: TGTGCCAGCAGCTCCCGGGACAGGGAAAAACTGTTTTTT
J gene: TRBJ2-3; D gene: -; V gene: TRBV29-1; clone size: -; CDR3 protein: CSDERGGTDTQYF; CDR3 DNA: TGCAGCGACGAACGGGGTGGCACAGATACGCAGTATTTT
J gene: TRBJ2-2; D gene: -; V gene: TRBV5-1; clone size: once; CDR3 protein: CASSAGAATGELFF; CDR3 DNA: TGCGCCAGCAGCGCGGGGGCTGCCACCGGGGAGCTGTTTTTT
J gene: TRBJ1-2; D gene: -; V gene: TRBV5-1; clone size: -; CDR3 protein: CASTPSTAVPSGGYTF; CDR3 DNA: TGCGCCAGCACACCTTCGACAGCCGTCCCGTCTGGAGGCTACACCTTC
J gene: TRBJ2-3; D gene: TRBD1; V gene: TRBV2; clone size: -; CDR3 protein: CASSVFGQVTTDTQYF; CDR3 DNA: TGTGCCAGCAGTGTCTTCGGACAGGTGACCACAGATACGCAGTATTTT
J gene: TRBJ1-2; D gene: -; V gene: TRBV6-1; clone size: once; CDR3 protein: CASRADTAYGYTF; CDR3 DNA: TGTGCCAGCAGAGCCGACACTGCATATGGCTACACCTTC
J gene: TRBJ2-2; D gene: -; V gene: TRBV25-1; clone size: -; CDR3 protein: CASSEITAGAPGELFF; CDR3 DNA: TGTGCCAGCAGTGAAATAACGGCAGGGGCCCCCGGGGAGCTGTTTTTT
J gene: TRBJ2-5; D gene: TRBD1; V gene: TRBV7-7; clone size: few; CDR3 protein: CASSFSGTGGLETQYF; CDR3 DNA: TGTGCTAGCAGCTTTTCCGGGACAGGGGGCTTAGAGACCCAGTACTTC
J gene: TRBJ2-5; D gene: -; V gene: TRBV7-6; clone size: once; CDR3 protein: CASSLVDSETQYF; CDR3 DNA: TGTGCCAGCAGCTTAGTAGATTCCGAGACCCAGTACTTC
J gene: TRBJ2-7; D gene: TRBD1; V gene: TRBV5-1; clone size: -; CDR3 protein: CASSPETTGPVSCEQYF; CDR3 DNA: TGCGCCAGCAGTCCTGAAACGACAGGGCCGGTTTCCTGCGAGCAGTACTTC
J gene: TRBJ2-1; D gene: TRBD2; V gene: TRBV5-3; clone size: -; CDR3 protein: CARSPWLAGVSYNEQFF; CDR3 DNA: TGTGCCAGAAGCCCATGGTTAGCGGGGGTTTCCTACAATGAGCAGTTCTTC
J gene: TRBJ1-1; D gene: TRBD1; V gene: TRBV30; clone size: -; CDR3 protein: CAWTHWDSMNTEAFF; CDR3 DNA: TGTGCCTGGACCCATTGGGACAGCATGAACACTGAAGCTTTCTTT
J gene: TRBJ1-2; D gene: -; V gene: TRBV29-1; clone size: -; CDR3 protein: CSVGMEDGYTF; CDR3 DNA: TGCAGCGTCGGAATGGAGGATGGCTACACCTTC
J gene: TRBJ1-6; D gene: -; V gene: TRBV10-3; clone size: -; CDR3 protein: CASSYGNSGVIIQALHF; CDR3 DNA: TGTGCCAGCAGTTACGGGAACAGTGGGGTTATAATTCAGGCCCTCCACTTT
J gene: TRBJ2-1; D gene: -; V gene: TRBV5-5; clone size: few; CDR3 protein: CASSVTGEAEQFF; CDR3 DNA: TGTGCCAGCAGCGTTACAGGGGAGGCAGAGCAGTTCTTC
J gene: TRBJ2-5; D gene: TRBD2; V gene: TRBV6-5; clone size: -; CDR3 protein: CASGSSGGAGETQYF; CDR3 DNA: TGTGCCAGCGGATCTAGCGGGGGGGCGGGAGAGACCCAGTACTTC
J gene: TRBJ2-3; D gene: TRBD1; V gene: TRBV5-4; clone size: -; CDR3 protein: CASSSGGTRTDTQYF; CDR3 DNA: TGTGCCAGCAGCTCAGGGGGAACTCGCACAGATACGCAGTATTTT
J gene: TRBJ1-1; D gene: -; V gene: TRBV10-3; clone size: -; CDR3 protein: CAISPGMNTEAFF; CDR3 DNA: TGTGCCATCAGTCCGGGGATGAACACTGAAGCTTTCTTT
J gene: TRBJ2-7; D gene: TRBD2; V gene: TRBV6-1; clone size: -; CDR3 protein: CASSEHSGAPYEQYF; CDR3 DNA: TGTGCCAGCAGTGAACATAGCGGGGCACCCTACGAGCAGTACTTC
J gene: TRBJ1-4; D gene: TRBD1; V gene: TRBV5-1; clone size: -; CDR3 protein: CASSLELGTEMRKLFF; CDR3 DNA: TGCGCCAGCAGCTTGGAATTGGGGACAGAGATGAGGAAACTGTTTTTT
J gene: TRBJ1-2; D gene: -; V gene: TRBV6-4; clone size: -; CDR3 protein: CAPRFRRSTYGYTF; CDR3 DNA: TGTGCCCCCAGGTTCAGGCGTTCCACCTATGGCTACACCTTC
J gene: TRBJ2-7; D gene: TRBD1; V gene: TRBV27; clone size: -; CDR3 protein: CASSLATGAEQYF; CDR3 DNA: TGTGCCAGCAGTTTAGCGACAGGGGCCGAGCAGTACTTC
J gene: TRBJ1-1; D gene: -; V gene: TRBV5-4; clone size: once; CDR3 protein: CASSLDSSGTEAFF; CDR3 DNA: TGTGCCAGCAGCTTAGACAGCTCGGGCACTGAAGCTTTCTTT
J gene: TRBJ2-2; D gene: TRBD1; V gene: TRBV7-6; clone size: -; CDR3 protein: CASSQDRGGTGELFF; CDR3 DNA: TGTGCCAGCAGTCAGGACAGGGGGGGCACCGGGGAGCTGTTTTTT
J gene: TRBJ2-1; D gene: -; V gene: TRBV6-5; clone size: -; CDR3 protein: CASFSPVRGAEQFF; CDR3 DNA: TGTGCCAGTTTTTCACCGGTCAGGGGTGCTGAGCAGTTCTTC
J gene: TRBJ1-5; D gene: -; V gene: TRBV28; clone size: -; CDR3 protein: CASSFGPGTQHF; CDR3 DNA: TGTGCCAGCAGTTTTGGGCCAGGCACCCAGCATTTT
J gene: TRBJ2-1; D gene: -; V gene: TRBV7-9; clone size: -; CDR3 protein: CASSEGVSLRGEQFF; CDR3 DNA: TGTGCCAGCAGCGAGGGTGTCAGCCTTCGGGGAGAGCAGTTCTTC
J gene: TRBJ2-2; D gene: -; V gene: TRBV5-1; clone size: -; CDR3 protein: CASSSRDAGTGELFF; CDR3 DNA: TGCGCCAGCAGCTCCCGGGACGCGGGGACCGGGGAGCTGTTTTTT
J gene: TRBJ2-7; D gene: -; V gene: TRBV9; clone size: -; CDR3 protein: CASSVEEGASYEQYF; CDR3 DNA: TGTGCCAGCAGCGTAGAGGAGGGGGCGTCCTACGAGCAGTACTTC